Shown below are 12 T cell receptor beta chains from a single sample sequenced in a study of T cell responses to AZD1222 COVID-19 vaccine. Assay used: immunoSEQ multiplex PCR; TCRdb lists only in-frame clones, some missing. In the table there are about 110,000 clones, over 75% of which are singletons. The sample here was peripheral blood, taken on day 0 of AZD1222 vaccination. The origin of the receptors is an adult in good health.

This clone was observed once. The chain employs TRBV5-6 and TRBJ2-7; D is possibly TRBD1 (6 bases). The CDR3 covers 12 residues. Germline loops: CDR1 SGHDT, CDR2 YYEEEE. V was pared by 2 bases and J by 4 bases, with 7 bases between. The DNA for the CDR3 is TGTGCCAGCAGCTTCAGGGGTTACGAGCAGTACTTC. The encoded protein is CASSFRGYEQYF.

The genes are TRBV15 and TRBJ1-4; D is ambiguous. Deletions cut 3 bases from V and 7 bases from J, with 9 bases between. The V gene's germline CDR1 is LNHNV and CDR2 YYDKDF (reference sequence). This CDR3 is 13 amino acids long. CDR3 amino acids: CATSSRPREKLFF. CDR3 nucleotides: TGTGCCACCAGCAGCCGTCCCCGTGAAAAACTGTTTTTT.

J is TRBJ1-2 and V is TRBV25-1; TRBD1 agrees at 7 bases. Germline loops: CDR1 MGHDK, CDR2 SYGVNS. The CDR3 has 14 amino acids. The V gene end was trimmed by 4 bases and the J gene end by 8 bases; junction bases not matched to a gene: 10. CDR3 sequence: CASSGDQGDWGYTF. CDR3 bases: TGTGCCAGCAGTGGTGACCAGGGGGATTGGGGCTACACCTTC.

The CDR3 here is CASSFTGLGSYEQYF. CDR3 nucleotides: TGTGCCAGCAGTTTTACAGGGTTAGGGTCCTACGAGCAGTACTTC. The chain recombines TRBV6-5 with TRBJ2-7, with a possible D match to TRBD1 (6 bases). Germline CDR1 is MNHEY and CDR2 is SVGAGI. The ends were cut back, 4 bases at V and 1 base at J, with 14 bases in the middle. This CDR3 comprises 15 residues.

Comment on this clone: An end of the junction does not agree with germline; a read error may underlie this. This chain uses TRBV19 with TRBJ1-1; the D is unclear. The germline V gene has CDR1 LNHDA and CDR2 SQIVND (reference sequence). CDR3 length equals 10 residues. The CDR3 sequence: CASIIPEAFF. In DNA, the CDR3 is TGTGCGAGTATAATCCCTGAAGCTTTCTTT.

Only a few counts were recorded for this clone. J is TRBJ1-1 and V is TRBV7-9; D is unclear. Trimming took 0 bases from V and 6 from J, leaving 2 bases between them. CDR3 length: 11 residues. Looked up from germline, CDR1 is SEHNR and CDR2 is FQNEAQ (reference sequence). The CDR3 spells CASSLAPEAFF. The CDR3 DNA reads as TGTGCCAGCAGCTTAGCGCCTGAAGCTTTCTTT.

The chain links TRBV9 to TRBJ2-3; D perhaps matches TRBD1 (5 bases). V lost 3 bases to trimming and J lost 1 base, with 24 bases between them. Germline-derived CDR1 and CDR2 are SGDLS and YYNGEE. The CDR3 has 19 residues. The CDR3 protein is CASSGHDSGSYSGTDTQYF. DNA for the CDR3: TGTGCCAGCAGCGGACACGACTCAGGGTCCTATTCGGGCACAGATACGCAGTATTTT.

The chain has TRBV19 and TRBJ1-2; D unclear. This CDR3 comprises 15 residues. Germline V CDR1 and CDR2: LNHDA, SQIVND (reference sequence). V gave up 4 bases and J gave up 0 bases, with 12 bases separating them. CDR3 loop: CASSNPRRANYGYTF. The DNA for the CDR3 is TGTGCCAGTAGTAACCCCAGGAGAGCTAACTATGGCTACACCTTC.

The V gene is TRBV3-1 (or the pseudogene TRBV3-2), the J gene TRBJ2-7; 8 bases align to TRBD2. The V and J ends lost 0 bases and 8 bases, in that order; junction bases with no gene match: 15. This CDR3 is 17 amino acids long. Germline assignment: CDR1 LGHDT and CDR2 YNNKEL (reference sequence). CDR3 DNA: TGTGCCAGCAGCCAAGATCAGGGAACAGCGGGGGCCCCAAAGCAGTACTTC. Residues: CASSQDQGTAGAPKQYF.

V usage is TRBV3-1 (or the pseudogene TRBV3-2) and J usage is TRBJ2-1; either TRBD1 or TRBD2 may supply D (6 bases each). CDR1 and CDR2 from the germline V gene are LGHDT and YNNKEL (reference sequence). The V end was cut by 4 bases, the J end by 0 bases, with 16 bases between. The CDR3 is 17 residues long. The CDR3 DNA reads TGTGCCAGCAGCCGCACCACATCGGGGGCCTCCTACAATGAGCAGTTCTTC. Translated: CASSRTTSGASYNEQFF.

The chain uses TRBV6-2 or TRBV6-3 and TRBJ2-5; the match to TRBD2 covers 8 bases. V dropped 5 bases and J dropped 5; count of bases not matched to a gene: 10. Germline-derived CDR1 and CDR2 are MNHEY and SVGEGT. The CDR3 is 15 amino acids. CDR3 sequence (DNA): TGTGCCAGCAGTCAGACCGGGGGGGCCGGGGAGACCCAGTACTTC. The encoded protein is CASSQTGGAGETQYF.

This rearrangement joins TRBV19 to TRBJ1-1, with a possible D match to TRBD1 (5 bases). Germline CDR1 LNHDA, CDR2 SQIVND (reference sequence). The length of the CDR3 is 17 residues. V was shortened by 8 bases and J by 0 bases, with 22 bases between the two germline ends. The CDR3 DNA reads as TGTGCCAGTCACAGGACGGAGTTCTCCCGGATGAACACTGAAGCTTTCTTT. Translation: CASHRTEFSRMNTEAFF.